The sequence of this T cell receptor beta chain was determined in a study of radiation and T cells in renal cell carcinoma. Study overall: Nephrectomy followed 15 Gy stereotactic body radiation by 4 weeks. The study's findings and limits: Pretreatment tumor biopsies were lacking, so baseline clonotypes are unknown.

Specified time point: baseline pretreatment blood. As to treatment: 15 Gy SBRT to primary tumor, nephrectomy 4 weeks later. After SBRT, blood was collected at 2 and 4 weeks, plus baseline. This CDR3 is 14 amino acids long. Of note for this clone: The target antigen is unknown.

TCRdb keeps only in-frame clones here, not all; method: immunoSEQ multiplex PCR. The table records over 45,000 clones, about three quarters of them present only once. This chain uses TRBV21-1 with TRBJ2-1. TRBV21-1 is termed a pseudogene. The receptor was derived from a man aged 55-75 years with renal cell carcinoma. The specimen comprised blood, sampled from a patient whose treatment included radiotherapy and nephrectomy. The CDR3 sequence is CASSNLQLLNEQFF. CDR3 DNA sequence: TGTGCCAGCAGCAATCTCCAGCTCCTCAATGAGCAGTTCTTC.